This TCR beta chain came from a study of beta chain features in type 1 diabetes. Study overall: Examination covered some 99,000,000 sorted cells spanning all samples.

Study observations and caveats: Patients with Type 1 diabetes showed moderately but significantly shorter TCRB CDR3s in all four CD4+ subsets. Cells expressing TCR highly could be over-represented by cDNA sequencing.

The CDR3 totals 14 residues. With V trimmed by 3 bases and J by 6 bases, 8 bases remained unmatched. Per the germline V gene, CDR1 is GTSNPN and CDR2 is SVGIG (reference sequence). This clone was observed a few times. Its antigen remains unidentified. Of the isolated RNA, all was reverse transcribed, and so the sequenced material was expressed TCRB transcripts. TCRdb's table, derived via immunoSEQ multiplex PCR, lists solely in-frame clones and lacks some. This sample carries approximately 270,000 clones, roughly 13% of them seen once, and the ten largest clones take 0.017%. Sequencing was performed on naive CD4+ T cells from blood. The chain is built from TRBV30 and TRBJ1-2; 9 bases are a match to TRBD1. The origin of this receptor is a young man with type 1 diabetes. The CDR3: CAWRNRGLVHGYTF. The CDR3 DNA is TGTGCCTGGAGAAACAGGGGGCTTGTCCATGGCTACACCTTC.